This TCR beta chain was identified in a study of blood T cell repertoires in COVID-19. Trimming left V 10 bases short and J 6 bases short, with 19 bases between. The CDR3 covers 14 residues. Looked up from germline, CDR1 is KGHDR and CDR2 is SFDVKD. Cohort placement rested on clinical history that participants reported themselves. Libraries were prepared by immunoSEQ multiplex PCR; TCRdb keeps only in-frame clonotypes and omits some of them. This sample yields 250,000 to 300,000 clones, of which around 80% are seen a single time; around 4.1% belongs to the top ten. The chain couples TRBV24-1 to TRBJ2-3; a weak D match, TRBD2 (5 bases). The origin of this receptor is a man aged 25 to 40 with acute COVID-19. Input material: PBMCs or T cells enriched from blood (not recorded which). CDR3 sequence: CATGEKGSGDTQYF. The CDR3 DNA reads TGTGCCACTGGGGAGAAAGGATCGGGGGATACGCAGTATTTT.